The 2 T cell receptor beta chains listed next were all sequenced from one sample in a study of human T cells and chemical hapten exposure. TCRdb re-analysed the RACE reads in MiXCR, keeping a single row per CDR3 protein. The sample holds a few hundred thousand distinct CDR3 sequences, 4.8% seen once. Indicated time point: patch test 1, 2 weeks after DPC sensitization. The treatment denotes: therapeutic diphenylcyclopropenone sensitization with weekly scalp DPC. The material sequenced was whole blood, taken in connection with sensitization to the hapten diphenylcyclopropenone (DPC). These receptors originate from a woman aged 45-65 years with alopecia areata. Some clones in this sample may be carry-over from other donors' samples.

V and J are TRBV18 and TRBJ2-6; D might be TRBD1 (6 bases). Germline V gene sequence: CDR1 KGHSH, CDR2 LQKENI. V lost 1 base and J lost 0, with 10 bases in between. CDR3 length equals 17 residues. The CDR3 protein is CASSPRTGISGANVLTF. The CDR3 bases are TGTGCCAGCTCACCACGAACAGGGATCTCTGGGGCCAACGTCCTGACTTTC.

Regarding this clonotype: A much bigger clone sits one base away, suggesting this may be a read error. The chain carries TRBV19 and TRBJ2-1; 8 bases agree with TRBD1. The J segment lost 7 bases and the V segment lost 6 bases, leaving 5 bases of the junction unmatched. The CDR3 totals 13 residues. CDR1 is LNHDA and CDR2 is SQIVND in the germline V gene (reference sequence). The CDR3, as DNA: TGTGCCAGTAGACGGGACAGGCCGAATGAGCAGTTCTTC. Its protein is CASRRDRPNEQFF.